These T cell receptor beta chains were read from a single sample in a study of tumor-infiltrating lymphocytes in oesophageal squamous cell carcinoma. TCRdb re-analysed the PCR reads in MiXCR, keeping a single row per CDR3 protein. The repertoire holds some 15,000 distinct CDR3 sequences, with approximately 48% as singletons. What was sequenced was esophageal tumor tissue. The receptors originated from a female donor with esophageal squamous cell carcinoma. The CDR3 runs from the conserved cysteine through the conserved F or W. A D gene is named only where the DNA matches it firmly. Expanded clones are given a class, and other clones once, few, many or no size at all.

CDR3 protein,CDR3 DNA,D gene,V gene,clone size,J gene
CASSQTRGGYTF,TGTGCCAGCAGCCAAACCAGGGGGGGCTACACCTTC,TRBD1,TRBV3-1,few,TRBJ1-2
CASSLRAATSNSPLHF,TGTGCCAGCAGCTTAAGAGCGGCGACTTCAAATTCACCCCTCCACTTT,NA,TRBV11-2,many,TRBJ1-6
CASSLRLSQETQYF,TGTGCCAGCAGCTTAAGACTCAGCCAAGAGACCCAGTACTTC,NA,TRBV7-2,large,TRBJ2-5
CASSKRDMGSYEQYF,TGTGCCAGCAGCAAGAGGGACATGGGCTCCTACGAGCAGTACTTC,NA,TRBV7-2,NA,TRBJ2-7
CASSFLQGGDSPLHF,TGTGCCAGCAGCTTTCTACAGGGAGGGGATTCACCCCTCCACTTT,NA,TRBV11-1,NA,TRBJ1-6
CASRFTDTQYF,TGCGCCAGCAGGTTCACAGATACGCAGTATTTT,NA,TRBV5-1,NA,TRBJ2-3
CASTSLAGVNEQYF,TGTGCCAGCACCTCCCTAGCGGGAGTTAACGAGCAGTACTTC,TRBD2,TRBV28,NA,TRBJ2-7
CASSLWSGPQETQYF,TGTGCCAGCAGCTTATGGTCAGGGCCGCAAGAGACCCAGTACTTC,NA,TRBV7-3,NA,TRBJ2-5
CASSSFQGDTQYF,TGTGCCAGCAGCTCCTTCCAGGGCGATACGCAGTATTTT,NA,TRBV7-3,NA,TRBJ2-3
CASSLDSASWTQYF,TGTGCTAGCAGCCTCGACTCGGCCAGTTGGACCCAGTACTTC,NA,TRBV7-6,NA,TRBJ2-5
CASSLAKGGRGTQYF,TGTGCCAGCAGCTTAGCGAAGGGTGGTAGGGGGACCCAGTACTTC,NA,TRBV28,NA,TRBJ2-5
CASSIGQGNQPQHF,TGTGCCAGTAGTATAGGGCAGGGCAATCAGCCCCAGCATTTT,NA,TRBV19,NA,TRBJ1-5
CASSLAYHTGELFF,TGTGCCAGCAGCTTAGCGTACCACACCGGGGAGCTGTTTTTT,NA,TRBV7-4,NA,TRBJ2-2
CASSVDSTGQETQFF,TGTGCCAGCAGTGTAGATTCGACTGGCCAAGAGACCCAGTTCTTC,NA,TRBV2,NA,TRBJ2-1
CASSLPGAYNEQFF,TGTGCCAGCAGCTTACCGGGAGCTTACAATGAGCAGTTCTTC,NA,TRBV7-4,NA,TRBJ2-1
CASSPGLNRVNQPQHF,TGCGCCAGCAGCCCGGGCCTCAACAGGGTAAATCAGCCCCAGCATTTT,NA,TRBV5-1,NA,TRBJ1-5
CAWEGGYSGANVLTF,TGTGCCTGGGAGGGAGGGTACTCTGGGGCCAACGTCCTGACTTTC,TRBD2,TRBV5-4,NA,TRBJ2-6
CASSVRDYLVDEQFF,TGTGCCAGCAGCGTGAGGGACTACCTCGTGGATGAGCAGTTCTTC,TRBD2,TRBV9,NA,TRBJ2-1
CASSALTSGSYHEQYF,TGTGCCAGCAGTGCCTTGACTAGCGGGAGTTACCACGAGCAGTACTTC,TRBD2,TRBV6-1,NA,TRBJ2-7
CASSYPPLAGGINEQYF,TGTGCCAGCAGTTACCCCCCACTAGCGGGAGGCATCAATGAGCAGTACTTC,TRBD2,TRBV6-2/TRBV6-3,NA,TRBJ2-7
CASSPPPGAHSGANVLTF,TGTGCCAGCTCACCACCCCCAGGGGCACACTCTGGGGCCAACGTCCTGACTTTC,NA,TRBV18,many,TRBJ2-6
CASSEHSGANVLTF,TGTGCCAGCAGTGAACACTCTGGGGCCAACGTCCTGACTTTC,NA,TRBV28,many,TRBJ2-6
CASSRQGNTEAFF,TGTGCCAGCAGTCGACAGGGGAACACTGAAGCTTTCTTT,TRBD1,TRBV12-3/TRBV12-4,NA,TRBJ1-1
CASSLSAYEQYF,TGTGCCAGCAGCTTATCAGCGTACGAGCAGTACTTC,NA,TRBV7-2,once,TRBJ2-7
CASSLGDWQRYF,TGTGCCAGCAGCTTAGGCGACTGGCAGCGGTACTTC,NA,TRBV7-2,NA,TRBJ2-5